A single sample is the source of the 27 T cell receptor beta chains below, sequenced in a study of beta chain features in type 1 diabetes. Study-wide findings and caveats: Researchers report that Type 1 diabetes patients had moderately but significantly shorter TCRB CDR3s across all four CD4+ subsets.

Their antigens remain unidentified. Investigators reverse transcribed all isolated RNA, so they sequenced expressed TCRB transcripts. TCRdb's copy holds only in-frame clones and misses some; the assay was immunoSEQ multiplex PCR. In the table there are 600,000 or so clones, roughly an eighth of which are singletons. The sequenced material came from naive CD4+ T cells from blood. The receptor set was obtained from a man aged 30 to 45 with type 1 diabetes.

This clone was detected a few times. The CDR3 here is CASSIMDRDGRNEQFF. CDR3 in DNA: TGTGCCAGCAGCATAATGGACAGGGACGGACGGAATGAGCAGTTCTTC. This rearrangement joins TRBV7-9 to TRBJ2-1; 8 nucleotides align to TRBD1. The V gene end was trimmed by 5 bases and the J gene end by 7 bases; junction bases not matched to a gene: 13. Germline V gene data show CDR1 as SEHNR and CDR2 as FQNEAQ (reference sequence). CDR3 length equals 16 residues.

The CDR3 DNA sequence: TGTGCCAGCAGTTATTCCCGGGGGGATAACTATGGCTACACCTTC. Translating gives CASSYSRGDNYGYTF. The J gene is TRBJ1-2, the V gene TRBV6-5; D might be TRBD1 (5 bases). This CDR3 comprises 15 residues. V lost 3 bases and J lost 1, with 12 bases in between. Per the germline V gene, CDR1 is MNHEY and CDR2 is SVGAGI.

This clone was seen a few times. The rearrangement uses TRBV9 and TRBJ2-5; 11 bases align to TRBD2. Germline V CDR1 and CDR2: SGDLS, YYNGEE. The CDR3 has 16 amino acids. V gave up 0 bases and J gave up 3 bases; unmatched junction bases: 4. CDR3 loop: CASSVGSLAGEETQYF. In DNA form, the CDR3 reads TGTGCCAGCAGCGTAGGGTCACTAGCGGGGGAAGAGACCCAGTACTTC.

This rearrangement joins TRBV27 to TRBJ2-1; D tentatively reads TRBD1 or TRBD2 (5 bases each). Germline-derived CDR1 and CDR2 are MNHEY and SMNVEV (reference sequence). This CDR3 contains 15 residues. V lost 0 bases and J 8 bases, leaving 14 bases between the germline ends. Here the CDR3 DNA reads TGTGCCAGCAGTTTATCGCCAGGGAGTTACGATGAGCAGTTCTTC. Its translation is CASSLSPGSYDEQFF.

The genes are TRBV2 and TRBJ1-6, with D perhaps matching TRBD1 (5 bases). V was pared by 5 bases and J by 7 bases, with 15 bases between. The length of the CDR3 is 15 residues. Germline-derived CDR1 and CDR2 are SNHLY and FYNNEI. The CDR3 is CASSLRGLGNSPLHF. DNA for the CDR3: TGTGCCAGCAGTTTGCGGGGGTTGGGAAATTCACCCCTCCACTTT.

The rearrangement joins TRBV7-9 to TRBJ1-2; TRBD1 matches at 7 bases. This CDR3 region has 14 residues. J gave up 4 bases and V 5 bases, and 7 bases lay outside the gene matches. Per the germline V gene, CDR1 is SEHNR and CDR2 is FQNEAQ (reference sequence). DNA of the CDR3: TGTGCCAGCAGCGCGGGGACAGCCGCCTATGGCTACACCTTC. This encodes CASSAGTAAYGYTF.

This sequence joins TRBV5-4 and TRBJ2-5; TRBD1 agrees at 9 bases. The V and J ends lost 0 bases and 6 bases, in that order; junction bases with no gene match: 3. The CDR3 sequence is 14 residues long. From germline, CDR1 is SGHNT and CDR2 YYREEE (reference sequence). CDR3 loop: CASSLGDREKTQYF. CDR3 DNA: TGTGCCAGCAGCTTGGGGGACAGGGAAAAGACCCAGTACTTC.

This clone was counted only a few times. The chain combines TRBV2 with TRBJ1-4, with D tentatively TRBD1 (6 bases). The germline V and J ends were trimmed by 8 bases and 7 bases, with 17 bases remaining between them. Germline V gene data show CDR1 as SNHLY and CDR2 as FYNNEI. The CDR3 spans 14 residues. Here the CDR3 reads CASGRDKSGEKLFF. The DNA for the CDR3 is TGTGCCAGCGGGAGGGACAAGTCGGGTGAAAAACTGTTTTTT.

V is TRBV4-3 and J is TRBJ2-7, with a tentative D call TRBD1 (5 bases). Trimming removed 1 base at V and 7 bases at J, with 11 bases between. CDR3 size: 13 residues. Germline V gene lookup returns CDR1 LGHNA and CDR2 YSLEER. CDR3 nucleotides: TGCGCCAGCAGCCAAGGGGCAGGGAAGGAGCAGTACTTC. It codes for CASSQGAGKEQYF.

This clone was detected a few times. The V call is TRBV6-1, the J call TRBJ2-3; 13 bases are a match to TRBD2. V trimming: 6 bases; J trimming: 5 bases; junction bases outside the gene matches: 2. The CDR3 consists of 14 residues. Germline loops: CDR1 MNHNS, CDR2 SASEGT. The CDR3 sequence: CASRTSGGLDTQYF. In DNA form, the CDR3 reads TGTGCCAGCAGGACTAGCGGGGGGTTAGATACGCAGTATTTT.

V gene TRBV5-1 combines with J gene TRBJ2-3, with unresolved D. V was pared by 4 bases and J by 2 bases, with 5 bases between. Germline values: CDR1 SGHRS, CDR2 YFSETQ. The CDR3 sequence is 12 residues long. The CDR3 here is CASSVNTDTQYF. The CDR3 region has the DNA TGCGCCAGCAGCGTCAACACAGATACGCAGTATTTT.

The rearrangement joins TRBV9 to TRBJ2-3; D ambiguous. Germline CDR1 and CDR2: SGDLS and YYNGEE. The CDR3 contains 14 residues. V shed 5 bases and J shed 6 bases, with 16 bases lying between them. The CDR3 region has the DNA TGTGCCAGCAGGCCGATGGGGTATCAGGATACGCAGTATTTT. It is translated as CASRPMGYQDTQYF.

A few counts support this clone. V gene TRBV7-9 combines with J gene TRBJ1-4; D remains unclear. The V end was cut by 3 bases, the J end by 2 bases, with 4 bases between. The germline gives CDR1 SEHNR, CDR2 FQNEAQ (reference sequence). The CDR3 sequence is 13 residues long. The DNA for the CDR3 is TGTGCCAGCAGCTTTCCCACTAATGAAAAACTGTTTTTT. It codes for CASSFPTNEKLFF.

This clone has just a few counts. This chain connects TRBV25-1 to TRBJ2-7; 10 nucleotides agree with TRBD1. Germline CDR1 MGHDK, CDR2 SYGVNS. The CDR3 spans 14 residues. The ends lost 3 bases at V and 6 bases at J; junction bases unmatched: 5. The CDR3 loop is CASSDRTGGPEQYF. CDR3 DNA sequence: TGTGCCAGCAGTGACAGGACAGGGGGTCCCGAGCAGTACTTC.

This clone showed up just a few times. V and J are TRBV7-9 and TRBJ2-5, with unresolved D. Trimming left V 5 bases short and J 5 bases short, with 12 bases between. CDR1 and CDR2 from the germline V gene are SEHNR and FQNEAQ (reference sequence). The length of the CDR3 is 13 residues. Here the CDR3 reads CASSLIIEETQYF. In nucleotides, the CDR3 is TGTGCCAGCAGCCTAATTATCGAGGAGACCCAGTACTTC.

The V call is TRBV30, the J call TRBJ2-7; possible D gene TRBD2, 6 bases. V gave up 3 bases and J gave up 3 bases, with 21 bases separating them. Germline assignment: CDR1 GTSNPN and CDR2 SVGIG (reference sequence). The CDR3 length is 16 residues. The CDR3 nucleotides are TGTGCCTGGAGCCAGAGACCAGGAGGGTCCAGCTACGAGCAGTACTTC. Protein sequence: CAWSQRPGGSSYEQYF.

This clone appeared a few times. This specimen includes other DNA sequences encoding the same CDR3. This rearrangement joins TRBV7-2 to TRBJ1-2; 7 nucleotides match TRBD1. CDR1 and CDR2 from the germline V gene are SGHTA and FQGNSA. The CDR3 consists of 15 residues. The trim removed 1 base at V and 0 bases at J, leaving 2 bases unmatched. CDR3: CASSLGQGANYGYTF. The CDR3 nucleotides read TGTGCCAGCAGCTTAGGACAGGGCGCTAACTATGGCTACACCTTC.

This clone was detected only a few times. V and J are TRBV7-3 and TRBJ1-1; D call uncertain. The length of the CDR3 is 13 residues. Germline values: CDR1 SGHTA, CDR2 FQGTGA. Trimming took 6 bases from V and 0 from J, leaving 8 bases between them. CDR3 amino acids: CASSHGLNTEAFF. The CDR3 DNA reads as TGTGCCAGCAGTCATGGGTTGAACACTGAAGCTTTCTTT.

This chain joins TRBV9 and TRBJ2-3; tentative D call: TRBD2 (6 bases). Deletions cut 6 bases from V and 0 bases from J, with 14 bases between. The V gene's germline CDR1 is SGDLS and CDR2 YYNGEE. The CDR3 has 15 residues. The CDR3 bases are TGTGCCAGCAAGTTGGGGGGAACTAGCACAGATACGCAGTATTTT. Translation gives CASKLGGTSTDTQYF.

This clone was seen a few times. Other DNA sequences of this sample code for an identical CDR3. V and J are TRBV30 and TRBJ2-5; D might be TRBD1 (6 bases). The CDR3 runs 15 residues. CDR1 GTSNPN and CDR2 SVGIG come from the germline V gene (reference sequence). The V and J ends lost 0 bases and 5 bases respectively, with 16 bases between them. For the CDR3, the DNA is TGTGCCTGGAGTGTTCGAGACAGGAGCCGGGAGACCCAGTACTTC. As protein: CAWSVRDRSRETQYF.

The chain uses TRBV6-5 and TRBJ2-3; unclear D gene. The V gene's germline CDR1 is MNHEY and CDR2 SVGAGI. This CDR3 is 14 amino acids long. Trimming took 2 bases from V and 2 from J, leaving 8 bases between them. CDR3 nucleotides: TGTGCCAGCAGTTACGAGTTCCCCACAGATACGCAGTATTTT. This sequence encodes CASSYEFPTDTQYF.

A remark on this clone: One end of the junction varies from germline; a read error may be responsible. The rearrangement uses TRBV7-7 and TRBJ2-2; D perhaps matches TRBD2 (6 bases). CDR3 size: 15 residues. Per germline, CDR1 SSHAT and CDR2 FNYEAQ (reference sequence). Here the CDR3 DNA reads TGTGCTAGCAGCCCACGGGGGAGCCACACCGGGGAGCTGTTTTTT. This encodes CASSPRGSHTGELFF.

This clone was observed a handful of times. V is TRBV18 and J is TRBJ2-7; 10 bases map to TRBD1. J lost 5 bases, V lost 6 bases, and 4 bases had no gene match. The CDR3 loop spans 13 amino acids. CDR1 KGHSH and CDR2 LQKENI come from the germline V gene. In nucleotides, the CDR3 is TGTGCCAGCTCGTGGGACAGGGGTCACGAGCAGTACTTC. Amino acid sequence: CASSWDRGHEQYF.

The rearrangement uses TRBV18 and TRBJ1-6; D ambiguous. This CDR3 is 15 amino acids long. V lost 2 bases and J 7 bases, leaving 12 bases between the germline ends. The germline CDR1 and CDR2 sequences are KGHSH and LQKENI. In DNA, the CDR3 is TGTGCCAGCTCACCATGGTCTGGGATAAATTCACCCCTCCACTTT. Protein sequence: CASSPWSGINSPLHF.

This clone was counted only a few times. The chain recombines TRBV29-1 with TRBJ2-6; D unclear. Trimming took 4 bases from V and 0 from J, leaving 7 bases between them. The CDR3 runs to 14 residues. Per germline, CDR1 SQVTM and CDR2 ANQGSEA. The CDR3 loop reads CSVGGNSGANVLTF. In DNA, the CDR3 is TGCAGCGTTGGGGGAAACTCTGGGGCCAACGTCCTGACTTTC.

The V and J genes are TRBV5-1 and TRBJ2-1, with D tentatively TRBD1 or TRBD2 (6 bases each). V lost 3 bases, J lost 0 bases, and 22 bases lay in between. Per germline, CDR1 SGHRS and CDR2 YFSETQ. The CDR3 loop spans 19 amino acids. This CDR3 reads CASSSMGGRDPSSYNEQFF. DNA for the CDR3: TGCGCCAGCAGCTCCATGGGGGGCAGGGACCCCAGCTCCTACAATGAGCAGTTCTTC.

In this sample, this clone turned up a few times. J is TRBJ1-4 and V is TRBV10-3; D uncertain. Germline assignment: CDR1 ENHRY and CDR2 SYGVKD. Deletions cut 6 bases from V and 4 bases from J, with 9 bases between. The CDR3 runs 13 residues. In DNA, the CDR3 is TGTGCCATCAGCAGCGGAGATAATGAAAAACTGTTTTTT. It yields the protein CAISSGDNEKLFF.